This T cell receptor beta chain was found in a study of CD8 T cells in ankylosing spondylitis. Quantitative 5'-RACE with molecular barcodes generated TCR beta libraries. TCRdb re-derived calls from the 5' RACE reads in MiXCR, one entry per CDR3 protein. The table has over 700,000 distinct CDR3 sequences, over 15% seen once. Trimming took 0 bases from V and 5 from J, leaving 11 bases between them. The CDR3 spans 14 residues. Germline V gene sequence: CDR1 MNHEY, CDR2 SMNVEV (reference sequence). Overall study findings and caveats: Significantly higher representation of disease-linked clones was reported for matched ankylosing spondylitis synovial fluid. Fewer than ten highly homologous variants made up a TCR beta motif that seemed to typify ankylosing spondylitis blood.

About this clonotype: The antigen remains unidentified.

The chain has TRBV27 and TRBJ2-7; D call uncertain. The specimen sequenced was blood, either unsorted or a sorted T cell fraction (not recorded which). The sequence derives from a male donor with ankylosing spondylitis. In nucleotides, the CDR3 is TGTGCCAGCAGTTTATCAGGTAGCCCCAACGAGCAGTACTTC. Translation: CASSLSGSPNEQYF.